Shown below are 6 T cell receptor beta chains from a single sample sequenced in a study of cytomegalovirus exposure and HLA in healthy donors. Sequencing was performed with immunoSEQ multiplex PCR; in TCRdb, only in-frame clones are kept and a portion is missing. The sample contains some 260,000 clones, about 88% of which appear only once. The sample taken for sequencing was PBMCs. These receptors were collected from a man between 18 and 35 years old in good health and CMV-seropositive.

The chain is built from TRBV5-6 and TRBJ2-1, with TRBD2 matching over 7 bases. This CDR3 region has 16 residues. CDR1 is SGHDT and CDR2 is YYEEEE in the germline V gene. V shed 0 bases, J shed 8 bases, and the junction held 11 bases outside the gene matches. CDR3 DNA sequence: TGTGCCAGCAGCTTGGCCAGGGACTACCCATATCATGAGCAGTTCTTC. Its protein is CASSLARDYPYHEQFF.

This chain connects TRBV28 to TRBJ1-2, with a weak D call TRBD1 (6 bases). In germline, CDR1 is MDHEN, CDR2 SYDVKM. The CDR3 contains 14 residues. V was clipped by 7 bases and J by 4 bases, with 16 bases between them. The CDR3 sequence is CASNSYGGLYGYTF. CDR3 nucleotides: TGTGCCAGCAATAGTTACGGGGGGCTCTATGGCTACACCTTC.

The J gene is TRBJ2-7, the V gene TRBV5-1; 7 bases are a match to TRBD2. CDR3 size: 14 residues. From germline, CDR1 is SGHRS and CDR2 YFSETQ. V trimming: 4 bases; J trimming: 4 bases; junction bases outside the gene matches: 8. Here the CDR3 reads CASSPDPGGYEQYF. The DNA of the CDR3 is TGCGCCAGCAGCCCGGACCCCGGGGGGTACGAGCAGTACTTC.

The rearrangement joins TRBV25-1 to TRBJ2-7; a weak D match, TRBD2 (5 bases). V dropped 6 bases and J dropped 5 bases, with 14 bases sitting between them. The CDR3 has 13 residues. CDR1 is MGHDK, CDR2 SYGVNS, per germline. The CDR3 loop is CASSVGEFNEQYF. CDR3 nucleotide sequence: TGTGCCAGCAGCGTCGGGGAATTCAACGAGCAGTACTTC.

The chain links TRBV5-6 to TRBJ1-1; D not certain. This CDR3 has 15 residues. Per the germline V gene, CDR1 is SGHDT and CDR2 is YYEEEE. V lost 0 bases to trimming and J lost 0 bases, with 9 bases between them. CDR3 sequence reads: CASSLGLGMNTEAFF. The CDR3 DNA is TGTGCCAGCAGCTTGGGTTTAGGGATGAACACTGAAGCTTTCTTT.

The J gene is TRBJ2-7, the V gene TRBV11-2; 7 bases are shared with TRBD1. Germline V gene data show CDR1 as SGHAT and CDR2 as FQNNGV. Unmatched junction bases numbered 6, after V lost 4 bases and J lost 3 bases. CDR3 size: 14 residues. As DNA, the CDR3 is TGTGCCAGCAGCTGGACAGGATCTGGCTACGAGCAGTACTTC. Its translation: CASSWTGSGYEQYF. Variable domain in full (rest from reference TRBV11-2 and TRBJ2-7): EAGVAQSPRYKIIEKRQSVAFWCNPISGHATLYWYQQILGQGPKLLIQFQNNGVVDDSQLPKDRFSAERLKGVDSTLKIQPAKLEDSAVYLCASSWTGSGYEQYFGPGTRLTVT.